The 5 T cell receptor beta chains below come from one sample, sequenced in a study of cytomegalovirus exposure and HLA in healthy donors. Vbeta (60) and Jbeta (13) primers were used in the PCR. Data came from immunoSEQ multiplex PCR; TCRdb stores just in-frame clones and leaves some out. In the table there are 130,000 to 150,000 clones, about 79% of which are singletons. Sample: PBMCs. The receptor source for this set is a man aged 35 to 55 in good health and CMV-seropositive.

The rearrangement joins TRBV6-5 to TRBJ1-1; D is ambiguous. The V end was cut by 11 bases, the J end by 3 bases, with 19 bases between. The CDR3 extends over 14 amino acids. Germline loops: CDR1 MNHEY, CDR2 SVGAGI. The CDR3 DNA sequence: TGTGCCTGTAAACCCAATAGTCCTTACACTGAAGCTTTCTTT. It codes for CACKPNSPYTEAFF.

The genes are TRBV29-1 and TRBJ2-7, with TRBD2 matching over 14 bases. Germline CDR1 is SQVTM and CDR2 is ANQGSEA. The CDR3 has 14 amino acids. J was trimmed by 5 bases and V by 6 bases; bases with no gene match: 6. Here the CDR3 reads CSVKGLAGGNEQYF. The CDR3 bases are TGCAGCGTAAAAGGACTAGCGGGGGGAAACGAGCAGTACTTC.

The chain couples TRBV19 to TRBJ2-3, with no clear D. Looked up from germline, CDR1 is LNHDA and CDR2 is SQIVND (reference sequence). Deletions cut 5 bases from V and 2 bases from J, with 11 bases between. The CDR3 totals 14 residues. DNA for the CDR3: TGTGCCAGTAGTCCCCGACACCTCACAGATACGCAGTATTTT. It encodes CASSPRHLTDTQYF.

The chain joins TRBV7-9 to TRBJ1-1; a possible D gene is TRBD1 (6 bases). The length of the CDR3 is 14 residues. Germline V lookup: CDR1 SEHNR, CDR2 FQNEAQ (reference sequence). Trimming pared 5 bases from V and 7 bases from J, leaving 17 bases between. The CDR3 region has the DNA TGTGCCAGCAGCCGGGGGGGGCATCAAGGTGAAGCTTTCTTT. Protein: CASSRGGHQGEAFF.

J is TRBJ2-3 and V is TRBV13, with D maybe TRBD1 (5 bases). The CDR3 is 15 residues long. Trimming removed 2 bases from V and 3 bases from J, with 12 bases in between. Germline V lookup: CDR1 PRHDT, CDR2 FYEKMQ (reference sequence). CDR3 protein: CASSLQTGATDTQYF. The CDR3, as DNA: TGTGCCAGCAGCTTACAAACAGGAGCTACAGATACGCAGTATTTT. Full variable domain (remainder filled in from reference TRBV13 and TRBJ2-3): AAGVIQSPRHLIKEKRETATLKCYPIPRHDTVYWYQQGPGQDPQFLISFYEKMQSDKGSIPDRFSAQQFSDYHSELNMSSLELGDSALYFCASSLQTGATDTQYFGPGTRLTVL.